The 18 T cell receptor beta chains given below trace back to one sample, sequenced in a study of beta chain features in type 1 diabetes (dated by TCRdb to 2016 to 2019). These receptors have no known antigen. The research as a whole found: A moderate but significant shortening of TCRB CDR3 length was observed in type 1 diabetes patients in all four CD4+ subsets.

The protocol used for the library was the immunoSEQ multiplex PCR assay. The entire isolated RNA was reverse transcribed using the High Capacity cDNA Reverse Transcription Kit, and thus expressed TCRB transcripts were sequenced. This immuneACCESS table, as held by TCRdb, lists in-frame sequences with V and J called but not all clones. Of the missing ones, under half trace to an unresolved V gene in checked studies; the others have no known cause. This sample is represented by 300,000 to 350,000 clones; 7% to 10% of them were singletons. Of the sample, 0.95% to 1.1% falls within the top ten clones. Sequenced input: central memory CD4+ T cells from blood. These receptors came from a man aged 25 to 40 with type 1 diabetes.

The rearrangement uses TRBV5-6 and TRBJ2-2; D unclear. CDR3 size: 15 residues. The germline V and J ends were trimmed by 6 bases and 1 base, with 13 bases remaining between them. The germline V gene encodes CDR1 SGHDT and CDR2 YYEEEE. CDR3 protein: CASNFGQMNTGELFF. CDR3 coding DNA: TGTGCCAGCAATTTTGGGCAGATGAACACCGGGGAGCTGTTTTTT.

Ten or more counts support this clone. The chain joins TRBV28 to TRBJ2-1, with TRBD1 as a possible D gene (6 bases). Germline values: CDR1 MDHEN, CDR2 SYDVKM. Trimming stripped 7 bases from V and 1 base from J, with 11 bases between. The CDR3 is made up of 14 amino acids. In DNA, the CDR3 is TGTGCCAGCAAGAACGGACAGTCCTACAATGAGCAGTTCTTC. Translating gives CASKNGQSYNEQFF.

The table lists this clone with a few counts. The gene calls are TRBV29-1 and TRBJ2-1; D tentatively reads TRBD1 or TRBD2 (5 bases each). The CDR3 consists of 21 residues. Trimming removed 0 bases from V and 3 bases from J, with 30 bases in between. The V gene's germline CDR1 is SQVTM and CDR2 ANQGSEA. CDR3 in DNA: TGCAGCGTTGAAGATATAGAGATCGGACAAAACACGGACTTCCACTACAATGAGCAGTTCTTC. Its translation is CSVEDIEIGQNTDFHYNEQFF.

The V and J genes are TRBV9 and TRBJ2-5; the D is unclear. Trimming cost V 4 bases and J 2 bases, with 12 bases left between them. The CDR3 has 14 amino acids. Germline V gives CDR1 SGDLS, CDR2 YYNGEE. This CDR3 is CASSPGPVQETQYF. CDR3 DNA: TGTGCCAGCAGCCCAGGACCAGTACAAGAGACCCAGTACTTC.

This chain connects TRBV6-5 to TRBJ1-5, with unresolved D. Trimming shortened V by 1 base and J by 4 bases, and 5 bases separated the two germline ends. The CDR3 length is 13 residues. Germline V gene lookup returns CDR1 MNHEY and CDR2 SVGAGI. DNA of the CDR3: TGTGCCAGCAGTTACTGGCGGAATCAGCCCCAGCATTTT. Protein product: CASSYWRNQPQHF.

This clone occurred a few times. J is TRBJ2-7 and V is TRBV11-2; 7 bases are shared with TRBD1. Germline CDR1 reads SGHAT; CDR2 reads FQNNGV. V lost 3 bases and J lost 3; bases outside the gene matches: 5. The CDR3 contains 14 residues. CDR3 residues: CASSFATGSYEQYF. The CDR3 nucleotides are TGTGCCAGCAGCTTCGCGACAGGGAGCTACGAGCAGTACTTC.

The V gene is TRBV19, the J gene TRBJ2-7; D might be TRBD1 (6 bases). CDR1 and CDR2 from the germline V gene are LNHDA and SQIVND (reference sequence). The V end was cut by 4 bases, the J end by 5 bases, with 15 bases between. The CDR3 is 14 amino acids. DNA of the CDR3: TGTGCCAGTAGTACCCCAAGACAGGCTAACGAGCAGTACTTC. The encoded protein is CASSTPRQANEQYF.

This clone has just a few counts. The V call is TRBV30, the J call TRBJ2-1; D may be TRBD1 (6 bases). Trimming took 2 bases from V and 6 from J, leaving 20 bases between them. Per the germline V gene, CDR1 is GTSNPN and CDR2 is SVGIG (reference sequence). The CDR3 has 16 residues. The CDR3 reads CAWSPPGQVHSNEQFF. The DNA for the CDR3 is TGTGCCTGGAGTCCACCGGGACAAGTTCACTCCAATGAGCAGTTCTTC.

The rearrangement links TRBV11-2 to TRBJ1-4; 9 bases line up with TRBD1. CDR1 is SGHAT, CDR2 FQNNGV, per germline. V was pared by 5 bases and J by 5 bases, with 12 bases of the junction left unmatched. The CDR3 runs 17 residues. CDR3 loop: CASSAQLAGTGNEKLFF. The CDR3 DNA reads TGTGCCAGCAGCGCACAGCTAGCCGGGACAGGGAATGAAAAACTGTTTTTT.

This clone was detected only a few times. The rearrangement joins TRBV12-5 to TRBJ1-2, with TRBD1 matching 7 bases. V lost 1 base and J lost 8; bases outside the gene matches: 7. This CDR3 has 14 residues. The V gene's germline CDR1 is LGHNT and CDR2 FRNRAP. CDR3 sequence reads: CASGLGTGSGGYTF. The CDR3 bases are TGTGCTAGTGGTTTGGGGACAGGTTCCGGAGGCTACACCTTC.

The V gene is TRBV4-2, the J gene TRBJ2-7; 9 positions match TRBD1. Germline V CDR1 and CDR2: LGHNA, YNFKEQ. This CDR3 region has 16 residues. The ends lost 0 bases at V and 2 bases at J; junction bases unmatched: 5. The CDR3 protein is CASSQDYGTGPYEQYF. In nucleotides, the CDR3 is TGTGCCAGCAGCCAAGATTATGGGACAGGGCCCTACGAGCAGTACTTC.

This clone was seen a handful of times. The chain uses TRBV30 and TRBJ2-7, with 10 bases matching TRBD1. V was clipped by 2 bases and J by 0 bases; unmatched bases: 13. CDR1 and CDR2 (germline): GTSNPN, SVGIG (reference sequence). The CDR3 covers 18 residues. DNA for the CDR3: TGTGCCTGGAGTTCAGGACGCCGGGACAGGGGATACTCCTACGAGCAGTACTTC. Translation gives CAWSSGRRDRGYSYEQYF.

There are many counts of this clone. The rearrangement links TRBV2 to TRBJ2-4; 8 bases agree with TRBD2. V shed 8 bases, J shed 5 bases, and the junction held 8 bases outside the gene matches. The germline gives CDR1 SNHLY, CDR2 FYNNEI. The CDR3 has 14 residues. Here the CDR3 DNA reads TGTGCCAGCCTACTAGCGGCTAAACAAAACATTCAGTACTTC. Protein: CASLLAAKQNIQYF.

CDR3 sequence (DNA): TGTGCCAGCAGCACCCTAGCGAGCACTGAAGCTTTCTTT. It encodes CASSTLASTEAFF. V gene TRBV9 combines with J gene TRBJ1-1; D gene uncertain. CDR3 length: 13 residues. Trimming left V 4 bases short and J 4 bases short, with 11 bases between. Germline-derived CDR1 and CDR2 are SGDLS and YYNGEE. The variable domain in full, completed from reference TRBV9 and TRBJ1-1, reads DSGVTQTPKHLITATGQRVTLRCSPRSGDLSVYWYQQSLDQGLQFLIQYYNGEERAKGNILERFSAQQFPDLHSELNLSSLELGDSALYFCASSTLASTEAFFGQGTRLTVV.

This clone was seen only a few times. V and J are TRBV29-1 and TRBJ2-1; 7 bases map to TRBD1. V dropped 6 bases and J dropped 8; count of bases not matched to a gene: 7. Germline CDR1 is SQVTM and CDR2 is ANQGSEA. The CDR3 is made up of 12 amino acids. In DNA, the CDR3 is TGCAGCGTCTCGGACAGGCCCCATGAGCAGTTCTTC. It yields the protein CSVSDRPHEQFF.

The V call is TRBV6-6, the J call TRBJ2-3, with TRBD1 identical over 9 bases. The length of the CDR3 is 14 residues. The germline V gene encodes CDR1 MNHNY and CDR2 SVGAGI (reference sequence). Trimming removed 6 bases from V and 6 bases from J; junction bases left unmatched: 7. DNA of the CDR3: TGTGCCAGCAGACGGGACAGGGCTGGGGATACGCAGTATTTT. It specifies CASRRDRAGDTQYF.

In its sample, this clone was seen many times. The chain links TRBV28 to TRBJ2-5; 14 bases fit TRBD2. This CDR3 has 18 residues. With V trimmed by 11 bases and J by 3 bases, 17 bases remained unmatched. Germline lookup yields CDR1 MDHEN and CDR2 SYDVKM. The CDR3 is CAGGGTSGGPMTKETQYF. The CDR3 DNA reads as TGTGCCGGAGGAGGGACTAGCGGGGGCCCGATGACAAAAGAGACCCAGTACTTC.

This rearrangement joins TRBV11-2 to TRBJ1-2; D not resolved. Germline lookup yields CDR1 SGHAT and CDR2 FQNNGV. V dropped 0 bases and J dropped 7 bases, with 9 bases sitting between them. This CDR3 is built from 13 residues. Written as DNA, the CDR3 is TGTGCCAGCAGCTTAGAGAGATCGAGTGGCTACACCTTC. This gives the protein CASSLERSSGYTF.